These T cell receptor beta chains were read from a single sample in a study of T-cell reconstitution after alpha-beta-depleted transplantation in children. TCRdb reprocessed the PCR reads via MiXCR and lists one record per CDR3 protein. Of approximately 130,000 distinct CDR3 sequences listed, 9.7% are singletons. The specimen comprised PBMCs, mostly from graft donor cells, sampled 180 days after TCRalphabeta/CD19-depleted stem cell transplant. The receptors here all came from a girl less than two years old who had a stem cell transplant for combined immunodeficiency, so the T cells may come from the graft donor. The CDR3 runs from the conserved cysteine through the conserved F or W. D genes are given only for firm matches. Only some rows state a clone size, as once, few, many or a class for expanded clones.

TRBV12-3/TRBV12-4	TRBJ2-1	.	.	CASSPGTGNEQFF	TGTGCCAGCAGTCCTGGGACGGGCAATGAGCAGTTCTTC
TRBV20-1	TRBJ2-4	few	.	CSARSFTGFKNIQYF	TGCAGTGCTAGGAGCTTTACAGGGTTTAAAAACATTCAGTACTTC
TRBV6-2/TRBV6-3	TRBJ2-5	few	.	CASSPSETQYF	TGTGCCAGCAGTCCATCGGAGACCCAGTACTTC
TRBV20-1	TRBJ1-1	many	.	CSAPWDTEAFF	TGCAGTGCACCCTGGGACACTGAAGCTTTCTTT
TRBV29-1	TRBJ2-3	.	TRBD2	CSVNLLAGGTDTQYF	TGCAGCGTTAATTTGCTAGCGGGAGGTACGGATACGCAGTATTTT
TRBV21-1	TRBJ2-7	few	.	CASSNTQTGIEQYF	TGTGCCAGCAGCAATACCCAGACAGGGATCGAGCAGTACTTC
TRBV6-1	TRBJ2-7	once	TRBD1	CASIPGQGPYEQYF	TGTGCCAGCATCCCGGGACAGGGACCCTACGAGCAGTACTTC
TRBV7-8	TRBJ2-3	.	.	CASSSPRRGVRNTQYF	TGTGCCAGCAGCTCCCCCCGGAGAGGAGTCAGGAATACGCAGTATTTT
TRBV12-3/TRBV12-4	TRBJ2-7	few	TRBD2	CASRRTSGRYEQYF	TGTGCCAGCAGGCGGACTAGCGGGAGGTACGAGCAGTACTTC
TRBV12-3/TRBV12-4	TRBJ2-5	many	TRBD2	CASSNGLATQETQYF	TGTGCCAGCAGCAACGGACTAGCGACCCAAGAGACCCAGTACTTC
TRBV24-1	TRBJ2-7	many	.	CATSESHRYEQYF	TGTGCCACCAGTGAGTCCCATCGATACGAGCAGTACTTC
TRBV4-1	TRBJ2-7	few	.	CASSPRTTDGEQYF	TGCGCCAGCAGCCCGCGGACAACCGACGGCGAGCAGTACTTC
TRBV27	TRBJ1-5	.	.	CASRLTTTQPQHF	TGTGCCAGCAGATTAACCACAACTCAGCCCCAGCATTTT
TRBV7-2	TRBJ1-2	.	TRBD1	CASSSYRGDNYGYTF	TGTGCCAGCAGCTCATACAGGGGGGACAACTATGGCTACACCTTC
TRBV11-3	TRBJ2-5	few	TRBD1	CASSFGQGTAETQYF	TGTGCCAGCAGCTTCGGACAGGGAACCGCAGAGACCCAGTACTTC
TRBV7-9	TRBJ2-5	.	.	CASSHTGGETQYF	TGTGCCAGCAGCCATACCGGAGGAGAGACCCAGTACTTC
TRBV18	TRBJ2-3	few	TRBD1	CASSPRVGTGDADTQYF	TGTGCCAGCTCACCACGAGTGGGGACAGGGGATGCAGATACGCAGTATTTT
TRBV20-1	TRBJ2-7	many	.	CSARLSYEQYF	TGCAGTGCCCGACTCTCCTACGAGCAGTACTTC
TRBV12-3/TRBV12-4	TRBJ1-1	.	.	CASSAVGDTEAFF	TGTGCCAGCAGCGCTGTCGGGGACACTGAAGCTTTCTTT
TRBV12-3/TRBV12-4	TRBJ2-7	few	TRBD1	CASRRQGGNYEQYF	TGTGCCAGCAGAAGACAGGGTGGTAATTACGAGCAGTACTTC
TRBV5-1	TRBJ2-7	.	.	CASSLDRIYEQYF	TGCGCCAGCAGCTTGGACAGAATCTACGAGCAGTACTTC
TRBV7-9	TRBJ2-7	.	.	CASSRMGREGSYKQYF	TGTGCCAGCAGCCGAATGGGGCGGGAAGGCTCCTACAAGCAGTACTTC
TRBV12-3/TRBV12-4	TRBJ2-3	.	.	CASSSLAFTDTQYF	TGTGCCAGCAGTTCCTTAGCTTTCACAGATACGCAGTATTTT
TRBV5-1	TRBJ2-7	.	.	CASSLLGSYEQYF	TGCGCCAGCAGCTTACTAGGTTCCTACGAGCAGTACTTC
TRBV20-1	TRBJ2-2	.	TRBD2	CSARLAGALTGELFF	TGCAGTGCTAGACTAGCGGGGGCGCTCACCGGGGAGCTGTTTTTT
TRBV6-1	TRBJ1-2	.	TRBD1	CASSRTGWIYGYTF	TGTGCCAGCAGTCGGACAGGGTGGATCTATGGCTACACCTTC
TRBV5-1	TRBJ1-5	many	.	CASSREGGNQPQHF	TGCGCCAGCAGCCGGGAGGGGGGCAATCAGCCCCAGCATTTT
TRBV18	TRBJ2-1	.	.	CASSLLEAGPNEQFF	TGTGCCAGCTCACTTTTGGAGGCTGGACCCAATGAGCAGTTCTTC
TRBV6-5	TRBJ1-1	many	.	CASSYGGTEAFF	TGTGCCAGCAGTTATGGGGGGACTGAAGCTTTCTTT
TRBV6-2/TRBV6-3	TRBJ2-7	few	.	CASSYSVDYLSYEQYF	TGTGCCAGCAGTTACTCGGTGGACTACCTCTCCTACGAGCAGTACTTC
TRBV7-8	TRBJ2-4	.	.	CASSSNRARGNIQYF	TGTGCCAGCAGCTCGAACAGGGCGCGGGGGAACATTCAGTACTTC
TRBV2	TRBJ2-7	many	.	CASSSGRFYEQYF	TGTGCCAGCAGTTCCGGACGGTTCTACGAGCAGTACTTC
TRBV6-5	TRBJ2-7	many	.	CASSFTPTYEQYF	TGTGCCAGCAGCTTTACACCCACCTACGAGCAGTACTTC
TRBV7-2	TRBJ2-5	.	.	CASSAGALKTQYF	TGTGCCAGCAGCGCAGGGGCCTTGAAGACCCAGTACTTC
TRBV3-1	TRBJ2-3	.	TRBD2	CASSQGTSGGEDTQYF	TGTGCCAGCAGCCAAGGGACTAGCGGGGGGGAAGATACGCAGTATTTT
TRBV5-1	TRBJ1-2	.	.	CASSLGDLLYGYTF	TGCGCCAGCAGCTTGGGGGACCTACTTTATGGCTACACCTTC